This T cell receptor (beta chain) was captured in a study of T cell responses to AZD1222 COVID-19 vaccine. Regarding the study as a whole: Of spike-specific TCRs, nearly half reportedly target regions left unmutated in variants. Two AZD1222 administrations were followed by greater Spike-specific TCR breadth and depth.

V was pared by 5 bases and J by 1 base, with 14 bases between. This CDR3 contains 15 residues. Germline-derived CDR1 and CDR2 are SGHAT and FQDESV (reference sequence). TCRdb's copy holds only in-frame clones and misses some; the assay was immunoSEQ multiplex PCR. Here the sample spans 160,000 or so clones, approximately 91% being singletons. Concerning this clone itself: The antigen is unknown.

Sequencing used peripheral blood, obtained after recovery from COVID-19. This TCR was recovered from an adult who had recovered from COVID-19. This chain connects TRBV11-1 to TRBJ1-1, with TRBD1 as a possible D gene (6 bases). CDR3 sequence: CASSTAGQRNTEAFF. In nucleotides, the CDR3 is TGTGCCAGCAGCACCGCGGGACAAAGGAACACTGAAGCTTTCTTT.